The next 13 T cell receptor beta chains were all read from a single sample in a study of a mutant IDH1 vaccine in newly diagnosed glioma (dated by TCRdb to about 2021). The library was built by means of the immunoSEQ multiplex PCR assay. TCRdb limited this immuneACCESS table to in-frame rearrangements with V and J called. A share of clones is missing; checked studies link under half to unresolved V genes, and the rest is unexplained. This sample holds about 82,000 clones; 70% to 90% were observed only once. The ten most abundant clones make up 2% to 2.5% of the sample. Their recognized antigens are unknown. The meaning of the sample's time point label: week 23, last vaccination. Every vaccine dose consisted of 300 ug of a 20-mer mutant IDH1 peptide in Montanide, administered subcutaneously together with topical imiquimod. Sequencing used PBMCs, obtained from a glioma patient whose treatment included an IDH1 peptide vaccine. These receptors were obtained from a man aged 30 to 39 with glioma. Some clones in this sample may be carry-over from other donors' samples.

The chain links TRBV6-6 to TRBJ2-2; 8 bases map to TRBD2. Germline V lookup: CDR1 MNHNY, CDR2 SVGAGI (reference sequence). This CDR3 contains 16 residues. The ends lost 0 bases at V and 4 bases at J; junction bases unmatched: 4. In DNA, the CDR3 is TGTGCCAGCAGTTACTCTCCGGGGGGGCTCACCGGGGAGCTGTTTTTT. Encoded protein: CASSYSPGGLTGELFF.

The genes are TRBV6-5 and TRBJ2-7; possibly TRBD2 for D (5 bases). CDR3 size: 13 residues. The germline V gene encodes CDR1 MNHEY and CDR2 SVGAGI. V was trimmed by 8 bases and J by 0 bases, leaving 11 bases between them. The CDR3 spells CASGSRSSYEQYF. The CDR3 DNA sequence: TGTGCCAGCGGGAGCAGGAGCTCCTACGAGCAGTACTTC.

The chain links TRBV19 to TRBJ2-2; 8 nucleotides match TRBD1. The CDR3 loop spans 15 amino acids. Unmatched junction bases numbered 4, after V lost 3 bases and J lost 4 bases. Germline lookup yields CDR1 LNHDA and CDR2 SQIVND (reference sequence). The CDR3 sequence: CASSIQTGVTGELFF. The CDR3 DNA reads TGTGCCAGTAGTATCCAGACAGGGGTCACCGGGGAGCTGTTTTTT. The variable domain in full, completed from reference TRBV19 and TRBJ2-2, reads DGGITQSPKYLFRKEGQNVTLSCEQNLNHDAMYWYRQDPGQGLRLIYYSQIVNDFQKGDIAEGYSVSREKKESFPLTVTSAQKNPTAFYLCASSIQTGVTGELFFGEGSRLTVL.

CDR3 protein: CSVGPVLGTEAFF. DNA of the CDR3: TGCAGCGTTGGTCCGGTATTAGGCACTGAAGCTTTCTTT. The rearrangement links TRBV29-1 to TRBJ1-1; D uncertain. The CDR3 covers 13 residues. Trimming stripped 4 bases from V and 4 bases from J, with 13 bases between. The V gene's germline CDR1 is SQVTM and CDR2 ANQGSEA.

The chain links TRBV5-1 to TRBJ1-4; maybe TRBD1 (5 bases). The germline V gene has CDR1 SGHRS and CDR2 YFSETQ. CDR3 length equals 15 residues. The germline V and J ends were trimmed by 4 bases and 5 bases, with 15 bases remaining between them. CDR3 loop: CASSPQGRINEKLFF. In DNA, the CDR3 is TGCGCCAGCAGCCCTCAGGGACGGATCAATGAAAAACTGTTTTTT.

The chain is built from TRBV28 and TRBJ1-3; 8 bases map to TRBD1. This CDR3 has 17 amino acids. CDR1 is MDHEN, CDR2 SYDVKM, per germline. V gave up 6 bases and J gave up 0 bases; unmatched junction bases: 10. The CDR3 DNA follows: TGTGCCAGCAGCGGTCGAAGGGACAGGTCCTCTGGAAACACCATATATTTT. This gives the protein CASSGRRDRSSGNTIYF.

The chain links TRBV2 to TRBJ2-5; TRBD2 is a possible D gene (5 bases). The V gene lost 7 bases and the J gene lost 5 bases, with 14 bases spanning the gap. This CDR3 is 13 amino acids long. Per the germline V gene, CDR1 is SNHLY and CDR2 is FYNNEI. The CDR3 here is CASMGVGRETQYF. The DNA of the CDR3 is TGTGCCAGCATGGGAGTCGGGCGGGAGACCCAGTACTTC.

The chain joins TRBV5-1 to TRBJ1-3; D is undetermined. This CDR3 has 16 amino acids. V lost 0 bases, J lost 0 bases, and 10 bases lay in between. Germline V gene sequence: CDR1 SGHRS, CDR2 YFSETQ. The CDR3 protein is CASSLGGTNSGNTIYF. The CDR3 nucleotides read TGCGCCAGCAGCTTGGGTGGCACCAACTCTGGAAACACCATATATTTT.

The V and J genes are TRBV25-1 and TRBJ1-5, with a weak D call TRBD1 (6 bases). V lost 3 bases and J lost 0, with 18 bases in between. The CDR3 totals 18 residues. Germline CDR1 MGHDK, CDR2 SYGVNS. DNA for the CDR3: TGTGCCAGCAGTGAGGTCGTGGCGGGGGCTCGTAGCAATCAGCCCCAGCATTTT. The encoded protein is CASSEVVAGARSNQPQHF.

For the CDR3, the DNA is TGTGCCAGCCTGGAGTCACCCACTCTAAACACTGAAGCTTTCTTT. It specifies CASLESPTLNTEAFF. The chain has TRBV2 and TRBJ1-1; unclear D gene. CDR1 and CDR2 (germline): SNHLY, FYNNEI. Trimming removed 8 bases from V and 2 bases from J, with 18 bases in between. This CDR3 comprises 15 residues.

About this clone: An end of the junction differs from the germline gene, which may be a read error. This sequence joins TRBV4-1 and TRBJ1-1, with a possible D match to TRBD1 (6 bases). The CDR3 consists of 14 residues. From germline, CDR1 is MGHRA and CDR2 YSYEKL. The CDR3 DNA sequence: TGTGCCAGCAGCGTACGGGACACGTATCCTGAAGCTTTCTTT. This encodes CASSVRDTYPEAFF.

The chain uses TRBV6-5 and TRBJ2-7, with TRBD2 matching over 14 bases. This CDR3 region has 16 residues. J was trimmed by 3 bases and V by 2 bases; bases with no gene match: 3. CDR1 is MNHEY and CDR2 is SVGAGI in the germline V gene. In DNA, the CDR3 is TGTGCCAGCAGTTACCGGACTAGCGGGAGGAGCTACGAGCAGTACTTC. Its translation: CASSYRTSGRSYEQYF.

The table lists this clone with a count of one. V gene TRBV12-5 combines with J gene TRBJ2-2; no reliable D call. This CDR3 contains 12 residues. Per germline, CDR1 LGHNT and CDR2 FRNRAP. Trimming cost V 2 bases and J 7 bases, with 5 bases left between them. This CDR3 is CASGLLDGELFF. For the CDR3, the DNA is TGTGCTAGTGGTTTGCTAGACGGGGAGCTGTTTTTT.